The present entry profiles one T cell receptor beta chain with its context. Its target is unknown. The data derive from a study of cytomegalovirus exposure and HLA in healthy donors. The germline V gene has CDR1 SQVTM and CDR2 ANQGSEA. With 6 bases removed from V and 5 bases from J, the gap between germline ends came to 11 bases. The CDR3 spans 12 residues. Regarding the study as a whole: In a later analysis, HLA-associated TCR beta chains were more clonally expanded than equally common others. A missense variant in DCLRE1C was later tied to TCR beta V- and J-gene trimming.

13 Jbeta primers and 60 Vbeta primers were used for the PCR. Produced via immunoSEQ multiplex PCR; TCRdb's table is partial and in-frame only. This repertoire shows over 30,000 clones, approximately 61% found once; its top ten account for 20% to 25%. Source material: PBMCs. The clonotype comes from a man aged 45-65 years in good health and CMV-seropositive. V usage is TRBV29-1 and J usage is TRBJ2-4; a weak D match, TRBD2 (5 bases). The CDR3 DNA reads as TGCAGCGTAGTTCGGGAACAAAACATTCAGTACTTC. Translation: CSVVREQNIQYF.